This entry concerns a single T cell receptor beta chain. Its antigen remains unidentified. This CDR3 is 14 amino acids long. The V gene's germline CDR1 is MNHNY and CDR2 SVGAGI (reference sequence). Losses at the gene ends were 8 bases for V and 4 bases for J; bases not matched to a gene: 8. Pooling was applied to second doses at about 4 or about 12 weeks. The entry originates in a study of T cell responses to AZD1222 COVID-19 vaccine. Study-wide results and limits: Sampling that yielded the repertoires occurred only after the peak T cell response. Donors in the cohort were predominantly white British and more often female, and clonal diversity was possibly underestimated. Spike-specific TCR breadth rose after two AZD1222 doses, and depth rose as well.

The method was immunoSEQ multiplex PCR; TCRdb's version includes in-frame clones alone and lacks a portion of them. The table includes fewer than 200,000 clones, approximately 91% detected once. The TCR sequence derives from an adult who received the AZD1222 COVID-19 vaccine. The sequencing here drew on peripheral blood, taken 28 days after the second AZD1222 dose. The rearrangement links TRBV6-6 to TRBJ1-2, with 9 bases matching TRBD1. This chain's CDR3 is CASQTGGSGYGYTF. The CDR3, as DNA: TGTGCCAGCCAAACAGGGGGCTCGGGCTATGGCTACACCTTC.